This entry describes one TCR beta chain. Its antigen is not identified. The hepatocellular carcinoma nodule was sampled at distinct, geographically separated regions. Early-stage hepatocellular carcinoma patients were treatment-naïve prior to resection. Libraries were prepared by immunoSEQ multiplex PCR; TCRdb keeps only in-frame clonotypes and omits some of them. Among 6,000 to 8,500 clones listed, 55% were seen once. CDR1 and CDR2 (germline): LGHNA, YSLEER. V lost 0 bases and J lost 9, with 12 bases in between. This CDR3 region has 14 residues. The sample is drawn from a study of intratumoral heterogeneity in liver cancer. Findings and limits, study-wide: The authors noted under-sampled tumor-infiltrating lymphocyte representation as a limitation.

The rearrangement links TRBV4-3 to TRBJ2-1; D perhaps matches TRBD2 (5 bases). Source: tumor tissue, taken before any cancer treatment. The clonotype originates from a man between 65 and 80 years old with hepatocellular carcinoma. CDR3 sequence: CASSQEGTRGEQFF. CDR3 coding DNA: TGCGCCAGCAGCCAAGAAGGAACCCGGGGTGAGCAGTTCTTC.